This T cell receptor (beta chain) was sequenced for a study of beta chain features in type 1 diabetes. Every bit of the isolated RNA underwent reverse transcription, so sequencing read expressed TCRB transcripts. The table came from immunoSEQ multiplex PCR; TCRdb's copy has only in-frame clones and leaves some out. The repertoire holds about 170,000 clones, with 7.8% as singletons. This CDR3 spans 11 amino acids. Germline CDR1 and CDR2: DFQATT and SNEGSKA (reference sequence). V lost 6 bases and J lost 5, with 10 bases in between. Overall study findings and caveats: In all four CD4+ subsets, TCRB CDR3 length was significantly, moderately reduced in type 1 diabetes.

A remark on this clone: Its target is unknown.

Sample: central memory CD4+ T cells from blood. The chain uses TRBV20-1 and TRBJ1-1; a possible D gene is TRBD1 (5 bases). The source is a woman aged 40 to 49 with type 1 diabetes. CDR3 DNA sequence: TGCAGTGCCGTACAGGCAACTGAAGCTTTCTTT. Its translation: CSAVQATEAFF.